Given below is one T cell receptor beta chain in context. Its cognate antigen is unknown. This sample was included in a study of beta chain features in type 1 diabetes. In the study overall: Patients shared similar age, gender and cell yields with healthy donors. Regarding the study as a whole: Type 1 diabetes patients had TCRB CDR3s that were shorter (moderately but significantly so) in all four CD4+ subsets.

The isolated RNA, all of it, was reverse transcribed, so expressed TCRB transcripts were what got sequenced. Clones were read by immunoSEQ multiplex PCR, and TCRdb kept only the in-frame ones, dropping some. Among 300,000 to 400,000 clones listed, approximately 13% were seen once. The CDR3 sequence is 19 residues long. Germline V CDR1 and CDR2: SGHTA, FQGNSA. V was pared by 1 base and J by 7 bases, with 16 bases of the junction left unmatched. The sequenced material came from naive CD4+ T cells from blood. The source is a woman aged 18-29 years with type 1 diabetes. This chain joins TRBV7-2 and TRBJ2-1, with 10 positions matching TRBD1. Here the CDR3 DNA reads TGTGCCAGCAGCTTAGGGAAGCCCCGGGACAGGGGTCGGGTTAATGAGCAGTTCTTC. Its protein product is CASSLGKPRDRGRVNEQFF.